These 10 T cell receptor beta chains came from one sample sequenced in a study of blood T cell repertoires in COVID-19. Repertoires were generated with immunoSEQ multiplex PCR, while TCRdb's copy carries only in-frame clones and drops some. The sample holds 60,000 to 85,000 clones, about nine tenths seen once. The sequencing sample was made of peripheral blood. Source of these receptors: a woman at least 80 years old with active or convalescent COVID-19.

The rearrangement joins TRBV14 to TRBJ2-7, with TRBD2 as a possible D gene (6 bases). The CDR3 covers 15 residues. Trimming removed 1 base from V and 2 bases from J, with 12 bases in between. The germline V gene has CDR1 SGHDN and CDR2 FVKESK. CDR3: CASSQVGGSPYEQYF. CDR3 coding DNA: TGTGCCAGCAGCCAAGTAGGAGGGTCCCCCTACGAGCAGTACTTC.

DNA for the CDR3: TGTGCCAGCAGCACACGATTTTCAGGGCTTTCTAATGAAAAACTGTTTTTT. Protein: CASSTRFSGLSNEKLFF. The chain is built from TRBV3-1 (or the pseudogene TRBV3-2) and TRBJ1-4; a possible D gene is TRBD1 (5 bases). With 5 bases removed from V and 3 bases from J, the gap between germline ends came to 19 bases. This CDR3 region has 17 residues. Germline loops: CDR1 LGHDT, CDR2 YNNKEL (reference sequence).

This clone was recorded only once. CDR3 nucleotide sequence: TGTGCCAGTAGTATATCAGGGGACGGTAACAATGAGCAGTTCTTC. As protein: CASSISGDGNNEQFF. This chain joins TRBV19 and TRBJ2-1, with D perhaps TRBD1 (6 bases). V was clipped by 2 bases and J by 5 bases, with 13 bases between them. Germline V gene lookup returns CDR1 LNHDA and CDR2 SQIVND (reference sequence). The CDR3 is made up of 15 amino acids.

The chain has TRBV12-3 or TRBV12-4 and TRBJ1-1; 8 positions match TRBD1. The junction had 6 bases not matched to a gene; V was cut back by 4 bases and J by 11 bases. CDR3 length equals 12 residues. Here the CDR3 DNA reads TGTGCCAGCAGTTCACAGGGGGTTATGGCTTTCTTT. Translated, it gives CASSSQGVMAFF.

The genes are TRBV4-3 and TRBJ1-6; D may be TRBD1 (6 bases). Germline CDR1 LGHNA, CDR2 YSLEER. Trimming took 4 bases from V and 3 from J, leaving 19 bases between them. The CDR3 extends over 18 amino acids. The CDR3: CASSRIRTAGVYNSPLHF. The DNA for the CDR3 is TGCGCCAGCAGCCGAATCAGGACAGCTGGGGTCTATAATTCACCCCTCCACTTT.

The chain links TRBV6-6 to TRBJ2-3; 7 positions agree with TRBD2. Germline V CDR1 and CDR2: MNHNY, SVGAGI (reference sequence). CDR3 length equals 14 residues. Trimming took 7 bases from V and 4 from J; bases not matched to a gene: 8. In DNA, the CDR3 is TGTGCCAGCACCTTAGCGGGTCCCCCAGATACGCAGTATTTT. As protein: CASTLAGPPDTQYF.

The rearrangement joins TRBV28 to TRBJ2-7, with TRBD1 matching 9 bases. This CDR3 is built from 16 residues. The V and J ends lost 4 bases and 6 bases, in that order; junction bases with no gene match: 13. Germline V CDR1 and CDR2: MDHEN, SYDVKM. DNA for the CDR3: TGTGCCAGCAGTTCACATGGACAGGGGACTAAATTCGAGCAGTACTTC. This encodes CASSSHGQGTKFEQYF. The full variable domain, with the rest looked up from reference TRBV28 and TRBJ2-7, is DVKVTQSSRYLVKRTGEKVFLECVQDMDHENMFWYRQDPGLGLRLIYFSYDVKMKEKGDIPEGYSVSREKKERFSLILESASTNQTSMYLCASSSHGQGTKFEQYFGPGTRLTVT.

CDR3 DNA: TGTGCCAGCAGCCCTGATCGGGCCACAGGGGGTAATGGCTACACCTTC. Its protein is CASSPDRATGGNGYTF. The chain recombines TRBV3-1 (or the pseudogene TRBV3-2) with TRBJ1-2; TRBD1 aligns across 8 bases. CDR1 LGHDT and CDR2 YNNKEL come from the germline V gene (reference sequence). Trimming at V came to 4 bases and at J to 6 bases, leaving 13 bases not matched to a gene. The CDR3 is 16 residues long.

The chain uses TRBV7-9 and TRBJ2-1, with D perhaps matching TRBD1 (5 bases). This CDR3 comprises 12 residues. Germline lookup yields CDR1 SEHNR and CDR2 FQNEAQ (reference sequence). The V end lost 4 bases, the J end lost 7 bases, and 8 bases lay between the germline ends. CDR3 sequence reads: CASSSQGNEQFF. In DNA form, the CDR3 reads TGTGCCAGCAGCTCCCAGGGAAATGAGCAGTTCTTC.

The rearrangement links TRBV30 to TRBJ2-1, with 7 bases fitting TRBD2. J gave up 3 bases and V 4 bases, and 3 bases lay outside the gene matches. The CDR3 loop spans 13 amino acids. Per germline, CDR1 GTSNPN and CDR2 SVGIG (reference sequence). The CDR3 DNA follows: TGTGCCTGGACCCAGCGGGACTACAATGAGCAGTTCTTC. This sequence encodes CAWTQRDYNEQFF.